Sequencing of this T cell receptor (beta chain) was carried out in a study of T-cell memory formation after mild COVID-19. Across the whole study: For the most part, TCR clusters were specific to one donor. Study results and caveats: Several responding clones turned up in pre-infection memory, indicating that cross-reactive memory may have taken part. Clones that shrank (day 15 to 85) were balanced CD4/CD8, whereas later expanders leaned CD4+.

In its sample, this clonotype was seen a few times. Its antigen is currently unknown. Trimming stripped 2 bases from V and 6 bases from J, with 11 bases between. The CDR3 totals 15 residues. CDR1 and CDR2 (germline): SGHTA, FQGTGA. TCRdb used MiXCR to reprocess the 5' RACE reads, holding one entry per CDR3 protein. The sample contains about 350,000 distinct CDR3 sequences, roughly an eighth of which appear only once. The chain links TRBV7-3 to TRBJ2-6; D is possibly TRBD1 (5 bases). The sample comprised PBMCs or a T cell subset sorted from them (not recorded which). The origin of this receptor is a man between 18 and 35 years old who had mild COVID-19 (a few samples of this study predate the infection). Cell type and time point are not known. CDR3 bases: TGTGCCAGCAGCTTAGGCGCAGGGAAGGCCAACGTCCTGACTTTC. It encodes CASSLGAGKANVLTF.